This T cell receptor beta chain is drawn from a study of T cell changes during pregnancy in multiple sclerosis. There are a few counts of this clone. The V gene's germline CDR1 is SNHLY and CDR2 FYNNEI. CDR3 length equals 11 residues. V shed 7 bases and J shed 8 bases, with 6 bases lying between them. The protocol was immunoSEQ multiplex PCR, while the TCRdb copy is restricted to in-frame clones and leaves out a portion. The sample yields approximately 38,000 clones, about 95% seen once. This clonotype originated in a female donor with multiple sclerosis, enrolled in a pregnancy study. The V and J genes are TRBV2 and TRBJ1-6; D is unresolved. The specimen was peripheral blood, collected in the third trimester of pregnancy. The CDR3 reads CASNRDSPLHF. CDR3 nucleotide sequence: TGTGCCAGCAACCGGGATTCACCCCTCCACTTT.